The T cell receptor (beta chain) under discussion was sequenced for a study of shared clonotypes between healthy human individuals. For the study at large: CD8 memory received one plate per donor, CD8 naive two, CD4 memory three and CD4 naive three.

The study, taken as a whole, reports: Generation probabilities of non-shared clonotypes were lower (relative to those shared by all four donors). A small donor pool kept down the genetic and exposure-history diversity that was represented. The sole specimen, blood, was sampled, and tissue repertoires likely differ.

To note about this clone: Its antigen is as yet unknown.

The CDR3 contains 15 residues. V was cut by 3 bases and J by 0 bases, with 15 bases left in between. Germline V lookup: CDR1 GTSNPN, CDR2 SVGIG (reference sequence). The method was immunoSEQ multiplex PCR; TCRdb's version includes in-frame clones alone and lacks a portion of them. The sample carries millions of clones, approximately 95% recorded once. V usage is TRBV30 and J usage is TRBJ2-7; tentative D call: TRBD2 (5 bases). This sequence originates from a man aged 18-30 years in good health. Some clones in this sample may be carry-over from other donors' samples. The specimen sequenced was naive CD4+ T cells from PBMCs. The subset: CD45RA+ positively selected. CDR3 amino acids: CAWRPLGGLSYEQYF. The CDR3, as DNA: TGTGCCTGGAGACCCCTCGGAGGCCTCTCCTACGAGCAGTACTTC.